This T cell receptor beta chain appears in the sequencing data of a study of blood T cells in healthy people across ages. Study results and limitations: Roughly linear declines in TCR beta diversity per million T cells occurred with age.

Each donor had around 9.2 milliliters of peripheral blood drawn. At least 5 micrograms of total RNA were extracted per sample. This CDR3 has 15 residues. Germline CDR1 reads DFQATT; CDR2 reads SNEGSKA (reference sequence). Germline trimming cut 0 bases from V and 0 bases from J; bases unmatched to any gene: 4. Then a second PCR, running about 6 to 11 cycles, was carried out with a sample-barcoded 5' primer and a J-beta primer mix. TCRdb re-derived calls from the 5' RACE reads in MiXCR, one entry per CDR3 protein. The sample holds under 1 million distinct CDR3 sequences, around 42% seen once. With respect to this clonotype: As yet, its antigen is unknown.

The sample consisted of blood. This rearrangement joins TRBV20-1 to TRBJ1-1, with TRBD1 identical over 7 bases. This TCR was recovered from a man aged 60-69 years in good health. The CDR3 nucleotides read TGCAGTGCTAGAGATTGGGACAGTTTGAACACTGAAGCTTTCTTT. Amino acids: CSARDWDSLNTEAFF.